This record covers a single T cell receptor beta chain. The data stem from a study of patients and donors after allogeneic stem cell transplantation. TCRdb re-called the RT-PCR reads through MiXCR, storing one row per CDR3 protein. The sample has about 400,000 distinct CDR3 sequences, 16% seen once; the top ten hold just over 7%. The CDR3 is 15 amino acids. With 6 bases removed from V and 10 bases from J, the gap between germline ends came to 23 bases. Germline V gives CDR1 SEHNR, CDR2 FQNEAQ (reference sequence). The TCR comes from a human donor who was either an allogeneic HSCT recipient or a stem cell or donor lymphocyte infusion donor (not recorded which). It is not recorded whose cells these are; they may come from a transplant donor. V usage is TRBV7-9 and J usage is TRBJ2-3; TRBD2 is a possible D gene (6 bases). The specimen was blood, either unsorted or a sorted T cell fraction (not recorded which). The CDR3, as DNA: TGTGCCAGCAGACTTACGGAGGAGGGGCGCGTCCCGCAGTATTTT. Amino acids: CASRLTEEGRVPQYF. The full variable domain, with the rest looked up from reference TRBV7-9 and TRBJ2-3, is DTGVSQNPRHKITKRGQNVTFRCDPISEHNRLYWYRQTLGQGPEFLTYFQNEAQLEKSRLLSDRFSAERPKGSFSTLEIQRTEQGDSAMYLCASRLTEEGRVPQYFGPGTRLTVL.